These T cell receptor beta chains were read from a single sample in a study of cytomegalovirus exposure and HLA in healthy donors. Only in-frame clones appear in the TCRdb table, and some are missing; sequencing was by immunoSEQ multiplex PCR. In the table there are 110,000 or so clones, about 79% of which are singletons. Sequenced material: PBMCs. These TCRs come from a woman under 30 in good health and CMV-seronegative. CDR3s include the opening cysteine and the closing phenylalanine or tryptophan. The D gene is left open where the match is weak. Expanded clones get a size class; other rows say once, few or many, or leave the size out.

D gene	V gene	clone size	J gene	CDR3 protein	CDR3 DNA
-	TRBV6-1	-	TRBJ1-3	CASSEWYRDSGNTIYF	TGTGCCAGCAGTGAATGGTACAGGGACTCTGGAAACACCATATATTTT
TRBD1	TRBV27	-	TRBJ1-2	CASRTGGYGYTF	TGTGCCAGCCGGACAGGCGGCTATGGCTACACCTTC
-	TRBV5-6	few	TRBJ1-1	CASSLAREAFF	TGTGCCAGCAGCTTGGCCAGGGAAGCTTTCTTT
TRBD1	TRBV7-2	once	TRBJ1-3	CASSPRDRESTIYF	TGTGCCAGCAGCCCTCGGGACAGGGAATCAACCATATATTTT
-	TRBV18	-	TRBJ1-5	CASSPPLLGHQDKWVDQPQHF	TGTGCCAGCTCACCACCTTTATTGGGACATCAGGATAAGTGGGTCGATCAGCCCCAGCATTTT
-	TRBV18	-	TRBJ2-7	CASSDGQSYEQYF	TGTGCCAGCTCAGACGGACAGTCCTACGAGCAGTACTTC
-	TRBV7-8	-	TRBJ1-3	CASSPSRTTHGNTIYF	TGTGCCAGCAGCCCCTCCCGGACAACCCATGGAAACACCATATATTTT
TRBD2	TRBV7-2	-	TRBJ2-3	CASSLSGTRKDTQYF	TGTGCCAGCAGCTTATCGGGGACTAGGAAAGATACGCAGTATTTT
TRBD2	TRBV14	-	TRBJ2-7	CASSPGLAVYEQYF	TGTGCCAGCAGCCCGGGACTAGCGGTCTACGAGCAGTACTTC
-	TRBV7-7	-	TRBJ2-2	CASRSSGNTGELFF	TGTGCTAGCAGATCATCAGGCAACACCGGGGAGCTGTTTTTT
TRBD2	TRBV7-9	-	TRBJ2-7	CASSSSPRLAINHEQYF	TGTGCCAGCAGCTCCTCCCCCCGACTAGCAATTAACCACGAGCAGTACTTC
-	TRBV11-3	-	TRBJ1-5	CASSLEGGQPQHF	TGTGCCAGCAGCTTAGAAGGAGGACAGCCCCAGCATTTT
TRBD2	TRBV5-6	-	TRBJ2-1	CASSLDTSGGGQFF	TGTGCCAGCAGCTTGGATACTAGCGGGGGGGGGCAGTTCTTC
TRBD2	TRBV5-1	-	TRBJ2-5	CASSFLAGEGETQYF	TGCGCCAGCAGCTTCCTAGCGGGAGAGGGAGAGACCCAGTACTTC
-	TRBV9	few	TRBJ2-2	CASSASGSGELFF	TGTGCCAGCAGCGCTAGTGGATCCGGGGAGCTGTTTTTT
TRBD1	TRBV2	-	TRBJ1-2	CASPPRDRGNVYGYTF	TGTGCCAGCCCTCCACGGGACAGGGGGAACGTCTATGGCTACACCTTC
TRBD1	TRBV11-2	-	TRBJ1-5	CASSLGQAVGSNQPQHF	TGTGCCAGCAGCTTGGGACAGGCGGTGGGTAGCAATCAGCCCCAGCATTTT
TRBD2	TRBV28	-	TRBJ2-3	CASQSGRRASTDTQYF	TGTGCCAGTCAGAGCGGGAGGAGGGCTAGCACAGATACGCAGTATTTT
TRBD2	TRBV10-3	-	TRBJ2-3	CAISEGLAGRTDTQYF	TGTGCCATCAGTGAGGGACTAGCAGGGCGCACAGATACGCAGTATTTT
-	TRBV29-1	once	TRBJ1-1	CSVVGAGYGRTEAFF	TGCAGCGTTGTGGGTGCGGGGTATGGAAGAACTGAAGCTTTCTTT
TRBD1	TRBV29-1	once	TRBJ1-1	CSAQTGRTTEAFF	TGCAGCGCCCAGACAGGGAGAACCACTGAAGCTTTCTTT
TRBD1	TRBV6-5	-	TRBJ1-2	CASSPGQGSPYGYTF	TGTGCCAGCAGCCCCGGACAGGGATCCCCCTATGGCTACACCTTC
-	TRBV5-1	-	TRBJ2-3	CASSWQGSSTDTQYF	TGCGCCAGCAGCTGGCAGGGCAGTAGCACAGATACGCAGTATTTT
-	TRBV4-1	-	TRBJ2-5	CASSQEGAHPIQETQYF	TGCGCCAGCAGCCAAGAGGGGGCCCACCCTATCCAAGAGACCCAGTACTTC
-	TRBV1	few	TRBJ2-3	CTSNASGGIYYTQYF	TGCACCAGCAACGCTAGCGGGGGGATTTATTATACGCAGTATTTT
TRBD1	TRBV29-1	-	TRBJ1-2	CSVRTGPNRGYTF	TGCAGCGTTAGGACAGGCCCCAACAGAGGCTACACCTTC
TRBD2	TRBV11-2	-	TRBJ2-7	CASAGLAGGWEQYF	TGTGCCAGCGCGGGACTAGCGGGAGGATGGGAGCAGTACTTC
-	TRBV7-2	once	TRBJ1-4	CASSFTAGINEKLFF	TGTGCCAGCAGCTTCACGGCAGGTATCAATGAAAAACTGTTTTTT
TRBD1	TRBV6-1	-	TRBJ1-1	CASSATGALGAFF	TGTGCCAGCAGCGCAACAGGGGCACTAGGAGCTTTCTTT
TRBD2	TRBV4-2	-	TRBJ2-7	CVSSRGEAGGYEQYF	TGTGTCAGCAGCCGCGGTGAAGCGGGAGGATACGAGCAGTACTTC
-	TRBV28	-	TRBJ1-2	CASTSSVLLEFGYTF	TGTGCCAGCACCTCTTCGGTACTTCTCGAATTTGGCTACACCTTC
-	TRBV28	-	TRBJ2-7	CASRQLTGEQYF	TGTGCCAGCAGACAATTGACGGGCGAGCAGTACTTC
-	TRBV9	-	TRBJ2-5	CASSGGERETQYF	TGTGCCAGCAGCGGGGGGGAACGAGAGACCCAGTACTTC
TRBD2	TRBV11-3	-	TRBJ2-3	CASRSILAGGTDTQYF	TGTGCCAGCAGGTCCATCCTAGCGGGAGGCACAGATACGCAGTATTTT
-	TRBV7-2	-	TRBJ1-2	CASSFEDSSFYGYTF	TGTGCCAGCAGCTTCGAGGACAGCTCTTTCTATGGCTACACCTTC
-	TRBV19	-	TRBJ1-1	CASSIDLGWNTEAFF	TGTGCCAGTAGTATAGATCTGGGCTGGAACACTGAAGCTTTCTTT
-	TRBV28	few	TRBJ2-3	CASSFDFTDTQYF	TGTGCCAGCAGTTTTGACTTCACAGATACGCAGTATTTT
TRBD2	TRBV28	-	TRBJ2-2	CASSFLLAGNTGELFF	TGTGCCAGCAGTTTCCTACTAGCGGGGAACACCGGGGAGCTGTTTTTT